Listed here is a single TCR beta chain. These data originate in a study of control samples from healthy donors and cancer patients. Germline values: CDR1 MDHEN, CDR2 SYDVKM. The V gene lost 6 bases and the J gene lost 10 bases, with 16 bases spanning the gap. The CDR3 has 14 residues. Here immunoSEQ multiplex PCR was the method, and the copy in TCRdb shows in-frame clones only, minus some. The sample includes tens of thousands of clones, around 85% of them seen just once. The sequencing sample was made of PBMCs. The chain links TRBV28 to TRBJ1-6; no clear D. The sequence was obtained from a man between 65 and 80 years old with lung cancer. The CDR3 DNA sequence: TGTGCCAGCAGAAACGCAGTATACCCATCACCCCTCCACTTT. Encoded protein: CASRNAVYPSPLHF.